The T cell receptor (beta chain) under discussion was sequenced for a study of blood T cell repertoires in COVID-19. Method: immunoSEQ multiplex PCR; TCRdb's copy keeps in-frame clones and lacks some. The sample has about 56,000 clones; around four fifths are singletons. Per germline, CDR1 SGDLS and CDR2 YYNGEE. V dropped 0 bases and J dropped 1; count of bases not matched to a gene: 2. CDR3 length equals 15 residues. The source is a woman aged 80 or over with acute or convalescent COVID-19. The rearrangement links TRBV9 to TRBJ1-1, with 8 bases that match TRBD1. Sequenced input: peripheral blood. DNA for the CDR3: TGTGCCAGCAGCGTAGCTCAGGGGGCGAACACTGAAGCTTTCTTT. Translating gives CASSVAQGANTEAFF.